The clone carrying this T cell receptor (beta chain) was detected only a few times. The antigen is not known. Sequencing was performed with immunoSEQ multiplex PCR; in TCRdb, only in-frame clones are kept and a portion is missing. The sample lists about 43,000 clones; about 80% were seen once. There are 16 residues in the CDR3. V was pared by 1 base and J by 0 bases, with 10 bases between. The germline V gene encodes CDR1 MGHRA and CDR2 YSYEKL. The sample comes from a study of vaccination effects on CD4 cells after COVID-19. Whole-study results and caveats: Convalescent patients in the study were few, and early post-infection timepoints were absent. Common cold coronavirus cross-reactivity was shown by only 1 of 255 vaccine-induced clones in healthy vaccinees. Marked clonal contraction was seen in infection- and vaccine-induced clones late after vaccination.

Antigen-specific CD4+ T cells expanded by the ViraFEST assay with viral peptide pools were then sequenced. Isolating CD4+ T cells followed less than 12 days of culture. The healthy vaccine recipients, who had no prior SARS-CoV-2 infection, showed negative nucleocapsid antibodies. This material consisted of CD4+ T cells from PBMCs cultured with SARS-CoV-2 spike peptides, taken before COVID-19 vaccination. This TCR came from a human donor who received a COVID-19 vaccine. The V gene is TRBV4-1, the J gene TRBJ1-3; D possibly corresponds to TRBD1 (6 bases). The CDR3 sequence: CASSQGQASSGNTIYF. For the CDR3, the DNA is TGCGCCAGCAGCCAAGGACAGGCCAGCTCTGGAAACACCATATATTTT.